This T cell receptor beta chain was found in a study of blood T cells in healthy people across ages (dated by TCRdb to between 2015 and 2017). About the investigation overall: In model experiments, template switching captured roughly one uniquely barcoded TCR beta cDNA molecule for every two T cells. The donors were divided into four age groups: young (average approximately 17 years), middle-aged (approximately 42), aged (approximately 62) and long-lived (roughly 86). To track age-related changes in TCR beta repertoire diversity, the study relied on deep sequencing normalized with unique cDNA molecular identifiers. To avoid experimental bias, donors of different ages were spread randomly across the sequencing lanes. The study analyzed two additional independent replicas of 1 million unique cDNA reads from the same blood draw for two donors, one aged 18 to 29 and one aged 80 or older. Overall results and qualifications from the work: Estimates of total diversity from one million sequenced T cells were regarded as lower bounds and underestimates. Because the CMV infection status of the donors was unknown, age-related changes in expanded clonotypes may potentially have been confounded. Bulk unsorted PBMC profiling prevented conclusive comparison of naive and antigen-experienced compartments. The long-lived group showed more naive CD4+ T cells, fewer expanded clones and increased TCR diversity than the aged group, suggesting age selection. Observed TCR beta diversity per million T cells fell roughly linearly with age, and a significant reduction was already apparent by age roughly 40. The percentage of naive T cells measured by flow cytometry correlated strongly with observed TCR beta diversity.

Systemically healthy Caucasian individuals from Russia, over 30 in total and aged roughly 6 to 100 years, were included as donors. About 10 milliliters of peripheral blood were collected from each donor into EDTA-treated Vacutainer tubes. Ficoll-Paque density-gradient centrifugation was used to isolate PBMCs, with at least 6 million per sample. Total RNA was extracted from PBMCs with Trizol reagent, with at least 5.5 micrograms obtained per sample. Naive CD45RAhigh/CD27high T cell percentages were measured by flow cytometry on a PBMC aliquot from every donor. Preparation of the library involved 5' RACE. Sequencer: Illumina HiSeq 2500. The second PCR ran for about 6 to 11 cycles and used a J-beta primer mix along with a sample-barcoded 5' primer. A unique molecular identifier was introduced onto each TCR beta cDNA molecule by a template-switch 5' adaptor carrying 12 random nucleotides. Each sample yielded at least 2.5 million CDR3-containing paired-end reads. The Mint cDNA synthesis kit, primed by a TRBC-specific oligonucleotide, was used to synthesize first-strand cDNA from all RNA. Following uracil-DNA glycosylase treatment, all cDNA underwent a first 18-cycle PCR with the universal primers M1SS and BC2_uni_R. Processing in the source paper ran as follows. Normalization of each sample was performed by random selection of 1 million high-quality reads, each carrying a distinct molecular identifier. Instead of being binned into consensus sequences, reads that shared molecular identifiers were thrown out. MiTCR, run with a Q25 quality threshold and the strictest error-elimination algorithm, handled CDR3 identification, clonotype clustering and error correction. A nonparametric unseen species model with Euler transformation was used to estimate lower-bound total TCR beta diversity. Starting from the raw public reads, TCRdb applied fastp trimming at Q25, assembled clones with MiXCR and retained in-frame beta chains. Rows are combined by CDR3 protein, so each entry shows the most common genes and DNA. These V and J calls originate from TCRdb's pipeline instead of the authors' own analysis. This sample is represented by roughly 800,000 distinct CDR3 sequences; roughly 60% of them were singletons. The ten largest account for over 20% of the sample.

This clonotype was counted only a few times. Its specific antigen is unknown. No much larger clone exists at a distance of one base, and base qualities are not known. The source of this sequence is a man aged 30-40 years in good health. Sequencing input: blood.

CDR3 loop: CASRASGGGDEQFF. Here is the DNA: TGCGCCAGCAGGGCAAGCGGGGGAGGAGATGAGCAGTTCTTC. The chain is made from TRBV5-1 and TRBJ2-1, with TRBD2 matching 8 junction bases. Sequences SGHRS (CDR1) and YFSETQ (CDR2) are obtained from the germline V gene. The CDR3 has 14 amino acids, counting the end cysteine and phenylalanine. The sequence is cut down to CDR3 DNA, 42 bases in frame from base 1. Trimming takes 5 bases off V and 8 bases off J; junction bases not matched to a gene: 9. The CDR3, completed at both ends by the reference TRBV5-1 and TRBJ2-1 genes, gives the full variable domain KAGVTQTPRYLIKTRGQQVTLSCSPISGHRSVSWYQQTPGQGLQFLFEYFSETQRNKGNFPGRFSGRQFSNSRSEMNVSTLELGDSALYLCASRASGGGDEQFFGPGTRLTVL.